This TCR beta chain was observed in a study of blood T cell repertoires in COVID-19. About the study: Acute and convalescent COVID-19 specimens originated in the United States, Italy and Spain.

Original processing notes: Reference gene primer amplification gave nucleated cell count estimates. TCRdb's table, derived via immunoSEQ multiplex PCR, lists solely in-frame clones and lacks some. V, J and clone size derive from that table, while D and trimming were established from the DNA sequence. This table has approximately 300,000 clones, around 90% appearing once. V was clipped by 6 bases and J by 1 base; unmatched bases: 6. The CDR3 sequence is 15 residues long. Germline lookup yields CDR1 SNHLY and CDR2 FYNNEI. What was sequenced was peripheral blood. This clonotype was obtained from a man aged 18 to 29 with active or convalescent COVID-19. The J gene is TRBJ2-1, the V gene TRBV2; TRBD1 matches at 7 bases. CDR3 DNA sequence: TGTGCCAGCAGCGACGGGACAGTTTCCTACAATGAGCAGTTCTTC. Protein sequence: CASSDGTVSYNEQFF.